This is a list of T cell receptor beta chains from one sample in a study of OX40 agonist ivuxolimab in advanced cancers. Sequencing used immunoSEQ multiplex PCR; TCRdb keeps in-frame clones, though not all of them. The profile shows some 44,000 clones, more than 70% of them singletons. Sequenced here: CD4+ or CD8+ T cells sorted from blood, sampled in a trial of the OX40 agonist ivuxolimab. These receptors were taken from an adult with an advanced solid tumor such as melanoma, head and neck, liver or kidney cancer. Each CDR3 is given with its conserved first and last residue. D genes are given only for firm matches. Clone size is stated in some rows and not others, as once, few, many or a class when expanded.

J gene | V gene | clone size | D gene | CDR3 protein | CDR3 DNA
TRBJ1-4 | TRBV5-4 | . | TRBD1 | CASSEGQGREKLFF | TGTGCCAGCAGCGAAGGACAGGGGCGGGAAAAACTGTTTTTT
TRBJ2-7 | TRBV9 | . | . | CASSSQGETGSYEQYF | TGTGCCAGCAGCTCCCAAGGGGAGACAGGAAGCTACGAGCAGTACTTC
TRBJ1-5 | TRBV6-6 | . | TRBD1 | CASSYSTGGTQHF | TGTGCCAGCAGTTACTCCACAGGGGGGACCCAGCATTTT
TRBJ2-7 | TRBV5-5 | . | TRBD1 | CASRLSTGDYEQYF | TGTGCCAGCAGATTGAGTACAGGGGACTACGAGCAGTACTTC
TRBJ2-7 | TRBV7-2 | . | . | CASSVGDEQYF | TGTGCCAGCAGCGTCGGGGACGAGCAGTACTTC
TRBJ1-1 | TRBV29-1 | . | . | CSVHSGGTEAFF | TGCAGCGTTCACTCGGGGGGAACTGAAGCTTTCTTT
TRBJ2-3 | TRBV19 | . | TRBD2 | CASSTPPGLAGGTDTQYF | TGTGCCAGTAGTACCCCCCCGGGACTAGCGGGGGGTACAGATACGCAGTATTTT
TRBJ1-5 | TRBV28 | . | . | CASGDSFGQPQHF | TGTGCCAGCGGCGACAGCTTCGGGCAGCCCCAGCATTTT
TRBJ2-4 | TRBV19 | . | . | CASSHSGTLLAKNIQYF | TGTGCCAGTAGTCATTCCGGGACCCTTCTAGCCAAAAACATTCAGTACTTC
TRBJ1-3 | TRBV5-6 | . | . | CASSFDSFSGNTIYF | TGTGCCAGCAGCTTTGATTCGTTCTCTGGAAACACCATATATTTT
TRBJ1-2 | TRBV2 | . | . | CASSEARAGYGYTF | TGTGCCAGCAGTGAAGCGCGGGCGGGCTATGGCTACACCTTC
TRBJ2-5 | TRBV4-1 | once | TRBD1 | CASSPGRGLRETQYF | TGCGCCAGCAGCCCTGGCAGGGGGCTACGAGAGACCCAGTACTTC
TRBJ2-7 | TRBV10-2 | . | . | CASSEVYEQYF | TGCGCCAGCAGTGAGGTCTACGAGCAGTACTTC
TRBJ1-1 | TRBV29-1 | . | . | CSVELSRVNTEAFF | TGCAGCGTTGAATTGTCCAGGGTGAACACTGAAGCTTTCTTT
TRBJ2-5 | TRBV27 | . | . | CASSLRGPETQYF | TGTGCCAGCAGTTTACGGGGGCCAGAGACCCAGTACTTC
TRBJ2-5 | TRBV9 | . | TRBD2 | CASSVGGGGALQETQYF | TGTGCCAGCAGCGTAGGAGGCGGGGGGGCGTTACAAGAGACCCAGTACTTC
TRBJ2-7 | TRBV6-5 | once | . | CASSFGGVEQYF | TGTGCCAGCAGTTTCGGTGGGGTGGAGCAGTACTTC
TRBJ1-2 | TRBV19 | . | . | CASSIGGNYGYTF | TGTGCCAGTAGTATCGGCGGCAACTATGGCTACACCTTC
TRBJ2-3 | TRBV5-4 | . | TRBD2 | CASSFGGGSTDTQYF | TGTGCCAGCAGCTTTGGGGGGGGTAGCACAGATACGCAGTATTTT
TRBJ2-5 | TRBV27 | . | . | CASSFTRGETQYF | TGTGCCAGCAGTTTCACTAGGGGAGAGACCCAGTACTTC
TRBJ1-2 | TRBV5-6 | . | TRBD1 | CASSPAGTVLNYGYTF | TGTGCCAGCAGTCCCGCCGGGACAGTCCTTAACTATGGCTACACCTTC
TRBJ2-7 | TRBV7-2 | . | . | CASSRGRGYYEQYF | TGTGCCAGCAGTAGGGGGAGGGGGTACTACGAGCAGTACTTC
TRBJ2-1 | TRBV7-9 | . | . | CASSLAGGRYEQFF | TGTGCCAGCAGCTTAGCGGGGGGAAGGTATGAGCAGTTCTTC
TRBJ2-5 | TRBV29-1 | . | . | CSVEGGRTAQGETQYF | TGCAGCGTTGAAGGGGGGCGGACAGCCCAGGGGGAGACCCAGTACTTC
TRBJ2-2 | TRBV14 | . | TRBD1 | CASSDTGGGELFF | TGTGCCAGCAGCGATACAGGGGGCGGGGAGCTGTTTTTT